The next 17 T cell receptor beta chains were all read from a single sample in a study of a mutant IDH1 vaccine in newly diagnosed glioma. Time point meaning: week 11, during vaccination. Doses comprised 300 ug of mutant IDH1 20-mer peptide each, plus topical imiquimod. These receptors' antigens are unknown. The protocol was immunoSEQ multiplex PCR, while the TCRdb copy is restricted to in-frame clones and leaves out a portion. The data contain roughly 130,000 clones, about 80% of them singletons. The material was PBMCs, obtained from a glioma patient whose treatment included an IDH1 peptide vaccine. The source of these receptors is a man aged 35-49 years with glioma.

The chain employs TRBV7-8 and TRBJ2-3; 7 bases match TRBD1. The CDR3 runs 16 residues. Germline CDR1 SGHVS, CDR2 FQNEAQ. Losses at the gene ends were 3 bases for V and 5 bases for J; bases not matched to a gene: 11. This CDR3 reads CASSLRDRRPEDTQYF. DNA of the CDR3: TGTGCCAGCAGCTTGAGGGACAGACGTCCTGAAGATACGCAGTATTTT.

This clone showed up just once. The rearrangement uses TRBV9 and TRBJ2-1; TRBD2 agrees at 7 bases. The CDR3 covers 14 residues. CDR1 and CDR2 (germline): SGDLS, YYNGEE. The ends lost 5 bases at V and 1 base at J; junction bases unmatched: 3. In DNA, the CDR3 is TGTGCCAGCAGGAAGCGGGATTCCTACAATGAGCAGTTCTTC. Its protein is CASRKRDSYNEQFF.

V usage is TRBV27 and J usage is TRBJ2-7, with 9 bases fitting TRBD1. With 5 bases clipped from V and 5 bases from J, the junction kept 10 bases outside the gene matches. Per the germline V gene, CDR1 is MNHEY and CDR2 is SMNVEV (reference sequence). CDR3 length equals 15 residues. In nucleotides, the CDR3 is TGTGCCAGCAGTCCCCGGGGACAGGGAATGCACGAGCAGTACTTC. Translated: CASSPRGQGMHEQYF.

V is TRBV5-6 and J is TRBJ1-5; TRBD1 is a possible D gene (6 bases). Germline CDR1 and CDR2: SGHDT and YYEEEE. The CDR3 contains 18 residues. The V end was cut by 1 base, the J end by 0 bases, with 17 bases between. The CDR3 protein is CASSLIGTGLISNQPQHF. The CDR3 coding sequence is TGTGCCAGCAGCTTGATAGGTACAGGGTTAATTAGCAATCAGCCCCAGCATTTT.

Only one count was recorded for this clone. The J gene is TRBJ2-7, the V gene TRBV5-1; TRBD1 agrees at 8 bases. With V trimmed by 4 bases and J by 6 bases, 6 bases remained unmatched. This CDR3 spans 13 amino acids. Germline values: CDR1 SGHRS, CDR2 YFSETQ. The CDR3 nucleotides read TGCGCCAGCAGCCAGGACAGGGCGGCCGAGCAGTACTTC. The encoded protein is CASSQDRAAEQYF.

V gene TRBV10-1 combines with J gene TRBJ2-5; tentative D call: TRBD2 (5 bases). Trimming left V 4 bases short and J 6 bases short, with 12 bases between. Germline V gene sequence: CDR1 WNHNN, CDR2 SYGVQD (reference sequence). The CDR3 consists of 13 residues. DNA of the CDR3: TGCGCCAGCAGTGCATCGGGGTTGAAGACCCAGTACTTC. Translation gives CASSASGLKTQYF.

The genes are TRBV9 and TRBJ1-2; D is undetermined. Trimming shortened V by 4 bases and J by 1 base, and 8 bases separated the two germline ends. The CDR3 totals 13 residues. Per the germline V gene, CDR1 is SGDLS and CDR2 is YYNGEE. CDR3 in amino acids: CASSTEINYGYTF. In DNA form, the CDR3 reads TGTGCCAGCAGCACTGAAATTAACTATGGCTACACCTTC.

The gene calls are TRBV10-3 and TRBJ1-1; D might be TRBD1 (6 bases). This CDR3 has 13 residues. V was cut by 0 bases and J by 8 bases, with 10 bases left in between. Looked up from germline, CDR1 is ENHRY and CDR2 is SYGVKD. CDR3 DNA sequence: TGTGCCATCAGTGAGTCCACTGACAGGGAAGCTTTCTTT. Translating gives CAISESTDREAFF.

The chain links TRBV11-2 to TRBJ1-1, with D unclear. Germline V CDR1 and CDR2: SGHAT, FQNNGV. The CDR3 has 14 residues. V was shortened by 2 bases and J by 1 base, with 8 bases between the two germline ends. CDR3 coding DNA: TGTGCCAGCAGCTTAAAGTGGGGGAACACTGAAGCTTTCTTT. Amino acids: CASSLKWGNTEAFF.

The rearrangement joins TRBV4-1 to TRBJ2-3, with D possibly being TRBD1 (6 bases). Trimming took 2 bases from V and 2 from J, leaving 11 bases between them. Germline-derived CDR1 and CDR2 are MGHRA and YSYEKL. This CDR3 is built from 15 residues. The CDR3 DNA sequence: TGCGCCAGCAGCCAATCAGGGGCGACCACAGATACGCAGTATTTT. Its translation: CASSQSGATTDTQYF.

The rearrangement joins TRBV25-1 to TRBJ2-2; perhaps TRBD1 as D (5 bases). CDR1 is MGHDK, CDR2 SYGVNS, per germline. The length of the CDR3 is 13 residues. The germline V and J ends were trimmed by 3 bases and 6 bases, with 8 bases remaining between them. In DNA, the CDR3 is TGTGCCAGCAGTGACAGGGCTGCCGGGGAGCTGTTTTTT. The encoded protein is CASSDRAAGELFF.

CDR3 nucleotide sequence: TGTGCCACCAGCATTCGACTAGCGGGAGTTCGCCCCCAAGAGACCCAGTACTTC. Residues: CATSIRLAGVRPQETQYF. V is TRBV15 and J is TRBJ2-5, with 12 bases identical to TRBD2. Germline trimming cut 4 bases from V and 1 base from J; bases unmatched to any gene: 10. CDR1 is LNHNV and CDR2 is YYDKDF in the germline V gene (reference sequence). This CDR3 spans 18 amino acids.

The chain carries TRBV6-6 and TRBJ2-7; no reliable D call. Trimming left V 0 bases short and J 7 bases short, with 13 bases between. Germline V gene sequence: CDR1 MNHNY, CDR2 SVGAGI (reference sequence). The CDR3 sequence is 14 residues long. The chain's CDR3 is CASSYSRTSREQYF. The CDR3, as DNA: TGTGCCAGCAGTTACTCCCGGACGAGCCGGGAGCAGTACTTC.

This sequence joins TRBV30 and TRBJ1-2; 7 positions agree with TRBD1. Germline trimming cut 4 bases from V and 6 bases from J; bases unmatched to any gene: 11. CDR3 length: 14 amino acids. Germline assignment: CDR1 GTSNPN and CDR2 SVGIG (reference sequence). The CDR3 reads CAWTEGAFMDGYTF. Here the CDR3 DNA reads TGTGCCTGGACTGAGGGGGCATTTATGGATGGCTACACCTTC.

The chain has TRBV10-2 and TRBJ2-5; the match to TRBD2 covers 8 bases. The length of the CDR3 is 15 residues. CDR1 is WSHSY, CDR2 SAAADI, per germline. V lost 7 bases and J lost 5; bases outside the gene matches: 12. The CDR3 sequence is CASNRTSRYEETQYF. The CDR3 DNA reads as TGCGCCAGCAATCGGACTAGCAGATATGAGGAGACCCAGTACTTC.

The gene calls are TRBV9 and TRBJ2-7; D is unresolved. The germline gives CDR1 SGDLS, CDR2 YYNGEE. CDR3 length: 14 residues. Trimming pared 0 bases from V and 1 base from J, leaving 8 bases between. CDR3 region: CASSVGNPSYEQYF. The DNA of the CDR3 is TGTGCCAGCAGCGTAGGTAATCCGTCCTACGAGCAGTACTTC.

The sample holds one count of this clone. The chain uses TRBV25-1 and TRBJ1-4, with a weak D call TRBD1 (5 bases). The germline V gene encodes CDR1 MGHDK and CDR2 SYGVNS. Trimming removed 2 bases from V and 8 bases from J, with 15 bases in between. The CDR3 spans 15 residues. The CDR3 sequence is CASSERAGGGEKLFF. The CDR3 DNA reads TGTGCCAGCAGTGAAAGGGCGGGGGGAGGCGAAAAACTGTTTTTT.